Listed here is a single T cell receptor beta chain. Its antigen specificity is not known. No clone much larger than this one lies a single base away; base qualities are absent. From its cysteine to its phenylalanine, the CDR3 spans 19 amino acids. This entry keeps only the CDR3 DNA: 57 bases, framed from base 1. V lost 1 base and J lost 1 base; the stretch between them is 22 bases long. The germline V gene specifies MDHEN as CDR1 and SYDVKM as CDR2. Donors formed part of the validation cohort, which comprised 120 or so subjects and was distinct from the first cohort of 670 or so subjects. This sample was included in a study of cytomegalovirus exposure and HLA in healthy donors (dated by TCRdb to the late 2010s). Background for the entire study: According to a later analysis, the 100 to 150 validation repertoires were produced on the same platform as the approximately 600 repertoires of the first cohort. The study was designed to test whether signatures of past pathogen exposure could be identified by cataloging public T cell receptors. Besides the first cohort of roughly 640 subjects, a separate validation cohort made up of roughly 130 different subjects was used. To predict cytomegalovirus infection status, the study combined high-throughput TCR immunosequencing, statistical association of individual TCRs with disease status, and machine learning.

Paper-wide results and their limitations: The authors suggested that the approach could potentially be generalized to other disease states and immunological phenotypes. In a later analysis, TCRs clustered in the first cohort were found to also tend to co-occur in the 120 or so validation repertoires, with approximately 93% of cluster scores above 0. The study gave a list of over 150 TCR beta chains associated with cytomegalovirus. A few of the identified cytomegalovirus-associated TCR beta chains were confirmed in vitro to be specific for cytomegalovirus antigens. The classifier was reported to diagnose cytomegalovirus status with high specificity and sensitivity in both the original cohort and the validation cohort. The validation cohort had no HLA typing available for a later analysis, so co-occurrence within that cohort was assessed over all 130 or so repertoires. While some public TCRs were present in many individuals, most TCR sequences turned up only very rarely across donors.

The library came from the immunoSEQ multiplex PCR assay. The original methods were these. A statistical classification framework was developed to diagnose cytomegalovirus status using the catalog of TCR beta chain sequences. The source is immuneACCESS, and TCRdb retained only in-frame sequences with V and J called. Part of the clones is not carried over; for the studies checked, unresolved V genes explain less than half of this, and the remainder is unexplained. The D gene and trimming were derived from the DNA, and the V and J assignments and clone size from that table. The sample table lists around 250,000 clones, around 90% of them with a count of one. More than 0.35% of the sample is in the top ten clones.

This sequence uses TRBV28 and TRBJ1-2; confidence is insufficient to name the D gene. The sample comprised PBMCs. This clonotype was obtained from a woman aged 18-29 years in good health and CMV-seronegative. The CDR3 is CASSLSSSRAGEFNYGYTF. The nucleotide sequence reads TGTGCCAGCAGTTTATCGTCCAGCCGGGCCGGGGAATTTAACTATGGCTACACCTTC.